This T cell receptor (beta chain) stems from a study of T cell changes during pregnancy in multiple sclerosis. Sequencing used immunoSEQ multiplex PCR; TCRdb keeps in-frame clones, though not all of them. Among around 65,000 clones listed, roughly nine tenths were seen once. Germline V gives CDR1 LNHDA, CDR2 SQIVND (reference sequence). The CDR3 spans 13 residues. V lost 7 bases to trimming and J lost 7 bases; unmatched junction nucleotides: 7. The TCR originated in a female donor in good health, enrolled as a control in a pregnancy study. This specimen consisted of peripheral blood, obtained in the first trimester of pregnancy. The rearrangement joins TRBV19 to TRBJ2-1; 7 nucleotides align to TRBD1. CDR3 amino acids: CASKKTGRNEQFF. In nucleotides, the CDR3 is TGTGCCAGTAAGAAGACAGGGAGAAATGAGCAGTTCTTC.